Each of the 3 T cell receptor beta chains below was sequenced from the same sample in a study of identical twins. TCRdb passed the 5' RACE reads through MiXCR, listing each CDR3 protein once. The table shows hundreds of thousands of distinct CDR3 sequences, with 8.6% occurring only once. These data were also filed under a second study, of yellow fever vaccine responses in identical twins.

Material: PBMCs. The source of these receptors is a woman aged 18 to 35 in good health.

There are many counts of this clonotype. The chain links TRBV11-2 to TRBJ2-3; 7 nucleotides match TRBD2. The CDR3 has 14 residues. Trimming at V came to 5 bases and at J to 6 bases, leaving 8 bases not matched to a gene. Germline lookup yields CDR1 SGHAT and CDR2 FQNNGV. CDR3 in amino acids: CASSPWEGFDTQYF. CDR3 bases: TGTGCCAGCAGCCCATGGGAGGGCTTCGATACGCAGTATTTT.

V and J are TRBV20-1 and TRBJ2-3; D not certain. The germline CDR1 and CDR2 sequences are DFQATT and SNEGSKA (reference sequence). There are 13 residues in the CDR3. V was cut by 0 bases and J by 4 bases, with 8 bases left in between. CDR3 sequence reads: CSAREQISDTQYF. In DNA form, the CDR3 reads TGCAGTGCTAGAGAACAGATCTCAGATACGCAGTATTTT.

This clonotype has a count of ten or more. The V call is TRBV5-1, the J call TRBJ2-3; either TRBD1 or TRBD2 may supply D (5 bases each). Trimming cost V 0 bases and J 1 base, with 9 bases left between them. The germline gives CDR1 SGHRS, CDR2 YFSETQ. The CDR3 covers 15 residues. The CDR3 DNA is TGCGCCAGCAGCTTGGCCAGGGACCGCACAGATACGCAGTATTTT. Translated: CASSLARDRTDTQYF.